This is a list of T cell receptor beta chains from one sample in a study of shared T cell receptors in the human thymus. Clones were read by immunoSEQ multiplex PCR, and TCRdb kept only the in-frame ones, dropping some. The sample has about 610,000 clones; around 89% are singletons. The same sample was also studied in work on human thymus T cells.

The specimen sequenced was thymocytes. These receptors were obtained from a boy younger than two with a congenital heart defect. CDR3s include the opening cysteine and the closing phenylalanine or tryptophan. Each record gives: CDR3 protein, CDR3 DNA, D gene, clone size, J gene, V gene. A D gene is named only where the DNA matches it firmly. Rows may omit the clone size; those that give it use once, few, many or a size class.

CDR3 protein: CASRLVGGVRPNEQFF
CDR3 DNA: TGTGCAAGTCGCTTAGTGGGCGGGGTAAGACCCAATGAGCAGTTCTTC
D gene: -
clone size: -
J gene: TRBJ2-1
V gene: TRBV12-2

CDR3 protein: CASSSLGRGTDTQYF
CDR3 DNA: TGTGCCAGCAGCTCCCTCGGGAGGGGGACAGATACGCAGTATTTT
D gene: TRBD2
clone size: few
J gene: TRBJ2-3
V gene: TRBV11-2

CDR3 protein: CASSLGGTSGQFF
CDR3 DNA: TGTGCCAGCAGCCTCGGGGGGACTAGCGGTCAGTTCTTC
D gene: TRBD2
clone size: -
J gene: TRBJ2-1
V gene: TRBV11-2

CDR3 protein: CASSPTGGAPGELFF
CDR3 DNA: TGTGCCAGCAGCCCTACAGGGGGCGCGCCCGGGGAGCTGTTTTTT
D gene: TRBD1
clone size: -
J gene: TRBJ2-2
V gene: TRBV7-6

CDR3 protein: CATSPRRGGSTDTQYF
CDR3 DNA: TGTGCCACCAGCCCCCGGCGGGGGGGCTCCACAGATACGCAGTATTTT
D gene: TRBD2
clone size: -
J gene: TRBJ2-3
V gene: TRBV15

CDR3 protein: CASSPQGADGGRANEQFF
CDR3 DNA: TGTGCCAGCAGCCCACAGGGGGCGGATGGCGGGAGGGCCAATGAGCAGTTCTTC
D gene: -
clone size: -
J gene: TRBJ2-1
V gene: TRBV11-1

CDR3 protein: CASSTPLAGYYEQYF
CDR3 DNA: TGTGCCAGTAGTACCCCCCTAGCGGGGTACTACGAGCAGTACTTC
D gene: TRBD2
clone size: -
J gene: TRBJ2-7
V gene: TRBV19

CDR3 protein: CSVLDRVETQYF
CDR3 DNA: TGCAGCGTTCTTGACAGGGTTGAGACCCAGTACTTC
D gene: TRBD1
clone size: -
J gene: TRBJ2-5
V gene: TRBV29-1

CDR3 protein: CAWSVPSGTGTYEQYF
CDR3 DNA: TGTGCCTGGAGTGTACCTTCGGGAACGGGGACCTACGAGCAGTACTTC
D gene: -
clone size: -
J gene: TRBJ2-7
V gene: TRBV30

CDR3 protein: CASSYGLAGFNEQFF
CDR3 DNA: TGTGCCAGCAGCTACGGACTAGCGGGCTTTAATGAGCAGTTCTTC
D gene: TRBD2
clone size: -
J gene: TRBJ2-1
V gene: TRBV7-2

CDR3 protein: CASSPGDSWEQYF
CDR3 DNA: TGCGCCAGCAGCCCGGGGGACTCTTGGGAGCAGTACTTC
D gene: -
clone size: -
J gene: TRBJ2-7
V gene: TRBV5-1

CDR3 protein: CASSEHPVEQYF
CDR3 DNA: TGTGCCAGCAGTGAACACCCGGTCGAGCAGTACTTC
D gene: -
clone size: -
J gene: TRBJ2-7
V gene: TRBV25-1

CDR3 protein: CAISDWASGRVTYNEQFF
CDR3 DNA: TGTGCCATCAGTGATTGGGCTAGCGGGAGGGTAACCTACAATGAGCAGTTCTTC
D gene: TRBD2
clone size: -
J gene: TRBJ2-1
V gene: TRBV10-3

CDR3 protein: CASSTTSGTGTHEQYF
CDR3 DNA: TGTGCCAGCAGCACCACCTCCGGGACAGGGACCCACGAGCAGTACTTC
D gene: TRBD1
clone size: few
J gene: TRBJ2-7
V gene: TRBV5-5

CDR3 protein: CASSVEEAGLAGVTGANVLTF
CDR3 DNA: TGTGCCAGCAGCGTAGAGGAGGCGGGACTAGCGGGAGTGACGGGGGCCAACGTCCTGACTTTC
D gene: TRBD2
clone size: few
J gene: TRBJ2-6
V gene: TRBV9

CDR3 protein: CASSPWAGGALDTQYF
CDR3 DNA: TGTGCCAGTAGCCCTTGGGCGGGAGGGGCTCTGGATACGCAGTATTTT
D gene: TRBD2
clone size: -
J gene: TRBJ2-3
V gene: TRBV19

CDR3 protein: CASSPGLYQSSYEQYF
CDR3 DNA: TGCGCCAGCAGTCCGGGTTTGTACCAGAGTTCCTACGAGCAGTACTTC
D gene: -
clone size: once
J gene: TRBJ2-7
V gene: TRBV5-1

CDR3 protein: CASSELAATPETQYF
CDR3 DNA: TGTGCCAGCAGTGAATTGGCAGCGACTCCGGAGACCCAGTACTTC
D gene: -
clone size: -
J gene: TRBJ2-5
V gene: TRBV25-1

CDR3 protein: CASTQLPGLLTDTQYF
CDR3 DNA: TGTGCCAGCACCCAACTTCCGGGACTTCTCACAGATACGCAGTATTTT
D gene: -
clone size: -
J gene: TRBJ2-3
V gene: TRBV6-6

CDR3 protein: CASSSTELAGLYNEQFF
CDR3 DNA: TGCGCCAGCAGCTCTACAGAACTAGCGGGGCTTTACAATGAGCAGTTCTTC
D gene: TRBD2
clone size: -
J gene: TRBJ2-1
V gene: TRBV5-1

CDR3 protein: CAWLDSPAFYTF
CDR3 DNA: TGTGCCTGGCTGGACAGTCCCGCATTCTACACCTTC
D gene: -
clone size: -
J gene: TRBJ1-2
V gene: TRBV30

CDR3 protein: CASSFASGNYGYTF
CDR3 DNA: TGTGCCAGCAGTTTCGCCAGCGGTAACTATGGCTACACCTTC
D gene: -
clone size: once
J gene: TRBJ1-2
V gene: TRBV27

CDR3 protein: CASSQTGLAGSYEQYF
CDR3 DNA: TGCGCCAGCAGCCAGACAGGACTAGCGGGGTCTTACGAGCAGTACTTC
D gene: TRBD2
clone size: -
J gene: TRBJ2-7
V gene: TRBV4-1

CDR3 protein: CASSLDRGPVGAFF
CDR3 DNA: TGTGCCAGCAGCTTGGACAGGGGGCCGGTTGGAGCTTTCTTT
D gene: TRBD1
clone size: once
J gene: TRBJ1-1
V gene: TRBV11-2

CDR3 protein: CASSLGCPRGQSCNQPQHF
CDR3 DNA: TGTGCCAGCAGTTTAGGTTGTCCCAGGGGGCAGTCGTGCAATCAGCCCCAGCATTTT
D gene: TRBD1
clone size: -
J gene: TRBJ1-5
V gene: TRBV28

CDR3 protein: CASRGQGGTQYF
CDR3 DNA: TGTGCCAGCAGAGGACAGGGTGGGACCCAGTACTTC
D gene: TRBD1
clone size: once
J gene: TRBJ2-5
V gene: TRBV5-6

CDR3 protein: CASSLMTANTGELFF
CDR3 DNA: TGTGCCAGCAGCCTTATGACAGCTAACACCGGGGAGCTGTTTTTT
D gene: -
clone size: -
J gene: TRBJ2-2
V gene: TRBV5-6

CDR3 protein: CSVDGAGKYEQYF
CDR3 DNA: TGCAGCGTTGACGGGGCGGGAAAATACGAGCAGTACTTC
D gene: -
clone size: -
J gene: TRBJ2-7
V gene: TRBV29-1

CDR3 protein: CASSEGVGPQHF
CDR3 DNA: TGCGCCAGCAGTGAGGGAGTGGGGCCCCAGCATTTT
D gene: -
clone size: -
J gene: TRBJ1-5
V gene: TRBV10-1

CDR3 protein: CASSIDRTETQYF
CDR3 DNA: TGTGCCAGTAGTATAGATCGGACTGAGACCCAGTACTTC
D gene: -
clone size: -
J gene: TRBJ2-5
V gene: TRBV19

CDR3 protein: CATSSQRAGQNYNEQFF
CDR3 DNA: TGTGCCACCAGCTCCCAACGGGCGGGGCAAAATTACAATGAGCAGTTCTTC
D gene: -
clone size: -
J gene: TRBJ2-1
V gene: TRBV15

CDR3 protein: CASTLKGVKGQFF
CDR3 DNA: TGTGCCAGCACCCTCAAGGGGGTAAAGGGGCAGTTCTTC
D gene: -
clone size: -
J gene: TRBJ2-1
V gene: TRBV5-4

CDR3 protein: CASSRDSGLAKNIQYF
CDR3 DNA: TGTGCTAGCTCCCGGGACTCCGGACTAGCCAAAAACATTCAGTACTTC
D gene: -
clone size: -
J gene: TRBJ2-4
V gene: TRBV12-5

CDR3 protein: CASSQDIRTSGKQETQYF
CDR3 DNA: TGCGCCAGCAGCCAAGATATTCGGACTAGCGGGAAGCAAGAGACCCAGTACTTC
D gene: TRBD2
clone size: -
J gene: TRBJ2-5
V gene: TRBV4-1

CDR3 protein: CASSKNSGRPTYNEQFF
CDR3 DNA: TGTGCCAGCAGTAAAAATAGCGGGAGGCCTACCTACAATGAGCAGTTCTTC
D gene: TRBD2
clone size: once
J gene: TRBJ2-1
V gene: TRBV27

CDR3 protein: CASSSRDRENQPQHF
CDR3 DNA: TGTGCCAGCAGTTCCCGGGACAGGGAAAATCAGCCCCAGCATTTT
D gene: TRBD1
clone size: once
J gene: TRBJ1-5
V gene: TRBV6-5

CDR3 protein: CASPLKGDTEAFF
CDR3 DNA: TGTGCCAGCCCCTTGAAGGGGGACACTGAAGCTTTCTTT
D gene: -
clone size: -
J gene: TRBJ1-1
V gene: TRBV2

CDR3 protein: CASSSGTSHNEQFF
CDR3 DNA: TGTGCCAGCAGCTCTGGGACTAGCCACAATGAGCAGTTCTTC
D gene: TRBD2
clone size: -
J gene: TRBJ2-1
V gene: TRBV7-2

CDR3 protein: CASSLRAGRVEQYF
CDR3 DNA: TGCGCCAGCAGCTTGAGGGCGGGAAGGGTCGAGCAGTACTTC
D gene: -
clone size: -
J gene: TRBJ2-7
V gene: TRBV5-1

CDR3 protein: CASSLRPSGSYEQYF
CDR3 DNA: TGTGCCAGCAGCCTCCGACCTTCAGGGTCTTACGAGCAGTACTTC
D gene: -
clone size: -
J gene: TRBJ2-7
V gene: TRBV5-4

CDR3 protein: CASSFSGQGSSYEQYF
CDR3 DNA: TGTGCCAGCTCATTTAGCGGACAGGGCAGCTCCTACGAGCAGTACTTC
D gene: TRBD1
clone size: -
J gene: TRBJ2-7
V gene: TRBV18

CDR3 protein: CASSPGTAGNTIYF
CDR3 DNA: TGCGCCAGCAGCCCCGGGACAGCGGGAAACACCATATATTTT
D gene: TRBD1
clone size: -
J gene: TRBJ1-3
V gene: TRBV4-1

CDR3 protein: CASSQDRTGHKGDEQFF
CDR3 DNA: TGCGCCAGCAGCCAAGATCGCACGGGACACAAAGGCGATGAGCAGTTCTTC
D gene: -
clone size: few
J gene: TRBJ2-1
V gene: TRBV4-3

CDR3 protein: CASSQAPTSGRYEQYF
CDR3 DNA: TGTGCCAGCAGCCAAGCCCCGACTAGCGGGAGGTACGAGCAGTACTTC
D gene: TRBD2
clone size: -
J gene: TRBJ2-7
V gene: TRBV14

CDR3 protein: CASGLGTLSYEQYF
CDR3 DNA: TGTGCTAGTGGTTTGGGGACACTCTCCTACGAGCAGTACTTC
D gene: -
clone size: -
J gene: TRBJ2-7
V gene: TRBV12-5

CDR3 protein: CASSFRFLSYEQYF
CDR3 DNA: TGTGCCAGCAGCTTCCGGTTCCTCTCCTACGAGCAGTACTTC
D gene: -
clone size: -
J gene: TRBJ2-7
V gene: TRBV11-2

CDR3 protein: CASSQGQTQETQYF
CDR3 DNA: TGTGCCAGCAGCCAGGGACAGACACAAGAGACCCAGTACTTC
D gene: TRBD1
clone size: -
J gene: TRBJ2-5
V gene: TRBV5-6

CDR3 protein: CASSVFGGRDTENEKLFF
CDR3 DNA: TGCGCCAGCAGCGTATTTGGTGGGAGGGACACAGAAAATGAAAAACTGTTTTTT
D gene: -
clone size: -
J gene: TRBJ1-4
V gene: TRBV5-1

CDR3 protein: CASSQGETSGRADTGELFF
CDR3 DNA: TGCGCCAGCAGCCAAGGGGAGACTAGCGGGAGAGCGGACACCGGGGAGCTGTTTTTT
D gene: TRBD2
clone size: -
J gene: TRBJ2-2
V gene: TRBV4-1

CDR3 protein: CASSPTPRQGATTEAFF
CDR3 DNA: TGTGCCAGCAGCCCAACCCCACGACAGGGGGCGACCACTGAAGCTTTCTTT
D gene: TRBD1
clone size: -
J gene: TRBJ1-1
V gene: TRBV28

CDR3 protein: CASSIGGTGGYEQYF
CDR3 DNA: TGTGCCAGTAGTATCGGAGGGACAGGGGGCTACGAGCAGTACTTC
D gene: TRBD1
clone size: -
J gene: TRBJ2-7
V gene: TRBV19

CDR3 protein: CASSYKIPLDRYEQYF
CDR3 DNA: TGTGCCAGCAGTTACAAGATCCCGCTAGATCGGTACGAGCAGTACTTC
D gene: -
clone size: -
J gene: TRBJ2-7
V gene: TRBV6-5

CDR3 protein: CASSFSPQQGKFYTGELFF
CDR3 DNA: TGTGCCAGCAGTTTCTCCCCCCAACAGGGAAAGTTTTACACCGGGGAGCTGTTTTTT
D gene: -
clone size: once
J gene: TRBJ2-2
V gene: TRBV27